These 27 T cell receptor beta chains originate from one sample sequenced in a study of blood T cell repertoires in COVID-19. TCRdb's copy holds only in-frame clones and misses some; the assay was immunoSEQ multiplex PCR. Of around 300,000 clones listed, nearly 90% are singletons. Sequenced sample: peripheral blood. The receptors come from a woman aged 40 to 55 with COVID-19, enrolled during active disease.

This clone came up once. V usage is TRBV25-1 and J usage is TRBJ2-1; 8 bases match TRBD1. The ends lost 0 bases at V and 7 bases at J; junction bases unmatched: 2. The germline V gene encodes CDR1 MGHDK and CDR2 SYGVNS. The length of the CDR3 is 14 residues. This chain's CDR3 is CASSEYYRGNEQFF. CDR3 nucleotides: TGTGCCAGCAGTGAATATTACAGGGGGAATGAGCAGTTCTTC.

This clone was found a few times. The chain is built from TRBV3-1 (or the pseudogene TRBV3-2) and TRBJ2-1; 10 nucleotides agree with TRBD2. The V segment lost 1 base and the J segment 8 bases; nucleotides outside the gene matches: 8. The germline V gene encodes CDR1 LGHDT and CDR2 YNNKEL (reference sequence). The CDR3 consists of 16 residues. The CDR3 DNA is TGTGCCAGCAGCCAAGGCACTAGCGGGAAGGGCGATGAGCAGTTCTTC. This codes for CASSQGTSGKGDEQFF.

V is TRBV11-1 and J is TRBJ2-5; a weak D match, TRBD2 (5 bases). The CDR3 has 14 residues. Trimming shortened V by 7 bases and J by 5 bases, and 17 bases separated the two germline ends. CDR1 is SGHAT and CDR2 is FQDESV in the germline V gene (reference sequence). CDR3 coding DNA: TGTGCCAGCATTAACCAACGGGGAGACGAGACCCAGTACTTC. This encodes CASINQRGDETQYF.

The chain recombines TRBV19 with TRBJ1-1, with 7 bases that match TRBD1. Losses at the gene ends were 4 bases for V and 13 bases for J; bases not matched to a gene: 9. CDR3 length equals 12 residues. CDR1 LNHDA and CDR2 SQIVND come from the germline V gene (reference sequence). The CDR3 loop reads CASSTRQGWGFF. DNA of the CDR3: TGTGCCAGTAGTACAAGACAGGGTTGGGGTTTCTTT.

This sequence joins TRBV19 and TRBJ2-7; D ambiguous. The CDR3 covers 11 residues. Between the trimmed V and J ends, which lost 10 bases and 7 bases, there was a span of 14 bases. Germline assignment: CDR1 LNHDA and CDR2 SQIVND (reference sequence). The CDR3 spells CATSYLREQYF. CDR3 bases: TGTGCCACCTCTTACCTGAGGGAGCAGTACTTC.

In the case of this clone: The sample contains more than one DNA sequence encoding this CDR3. J is TRBJ2-5 and V is TRBV7-2; D is unresolved. This CDR3 is 12 amino acids long. CDR1 is SGHTA and CDR2 is FQGNSA in the germline V gene. With 5 bases removed from V and 2 bases from J, the gap between germline ends came to 6 bases. The CDR3 region has the DNA TGTGCCAGCAGCCGAGCTCAAGAGACCCAGTACTTC. It codes for CASSRAQETQYF.

The genes are TRBV28 and TRBJ2-7; D might be TRBD2 (6 bases). Germline V gene sequence: CDR1 MDHEN, CDR2 SYDVKM. The CDR3 sequence is 13 residues long. The V and J ends lost 3 bases and 4 bases respectively, with 10 bases between them. CDR3 nucleotides: TGTGCCAGCAGTTTGCTGGAGGGGTACGAGCAGTACTTC. Translation gives CASSLLEGYEQYF.

CDR3 bases: TGTGCCAGCAGCTTAGGCGGGGACGGAGCCTACGAGCAGTACTTC. Translated, it gives CASSLGGDGAYEQYF. The chain couples TRBV11-2 to TRBJ2-7, with D possibly matching TRBD2 (6 bases). Trimming took off 1 base at V and 2 bases at J, with 12 bases between the two ends. This CDR3 has 15 amino acids. Germline CDR1 SGHAT, CDR2 FQNNGV.

The chain recombines TRBV19 with TRBJ1-1, with a possible D match to TRBD1 (5 bases). Germline V gene sequence: CDR1 LNHDA, CDR2 SQIVND (reference sequence). Trimming took off 0 bases at V and 4 bases at J, with 6 bases between the two ends. This CDR3 has 13 amino acids. CDR3: CASSIDDSTEAFF. The CDR3 DNA is TGTGCCAGTAGTATAGATGACAGCACTGAAGCTTTCTTT.

The gene calls are TRBV24-1 and TRBJ2-1; tentatively, D is TRBD2 (6 bases). From germline, CDR1 is KGHDR and CDR2 SFDVKD. The CDR3 runs to 16 residues. Trimming removed 7 bases at V and 4 bases at J, with 19 bases between. The chain's CDR3 is CATSGGAGSRYNEQFF. In DNA form, the CDR3 reads TGTGCCACCAGCGGGGGAGCAGGGAGTCGGTACAATGAGCAGTTCTTC.

The V and J genes are TRBV6-2 or TRBV6-3 and TRBJ2-7, with a weak D call TRBD1 (6 bases). CDR1 is MNHEY and CDR2 is SVGEGT in the germline V gene. The length of the CDR3 is 15 residues. V lost 4 bases and J 4 bases, leaving 17 bases between the germline ends. This CDR3 is CASSSSDRGPYEQYF. CDR3 nucleotides: TGTGCCAGCAGTTCCTCGGACAGAGGACCTTACGAGCAGTACTTC.

This clone was counted once. The chain recombines TRBV7-9 with TRBJ1-1; D is unresolved. Germline CDR1 and CDR2: SEHNR and FQNEAQ (reference sequence). Trimming stripped 5 bases from V and 5 bases from J, with 15 bases between. The CDR3 has 14 amino acids. The CDR3, as DNA: TGTGCCAGCAGCGTCGCGGGGTCGTGGACTGAAGCTTTCTTT. Translating it yields CASSVAGSWTEAFF.

The chain couples TRBV25-1 to TRBJ2-6; TRBD2 matches 7 bases. Germline-derived CDR1 and CDR2 are MGHDK and SYGVNS. The CDR3 sequence is 18 residues long. V was clipped by 1 base and J by 0 bases; unmatched bases: 6. CDR3: CASSESSGVSSGANVLTF. CDR3 nucleotides: TGTGCCAGCAGTGAATCAAGCGGGGTGAGCTCTGGGGCCAACGTCCTGACTTTC.

This clone was seen a single time. The genes are TRBV30 and TRBJ1-1; D is ambiguous. The CDR3 spans 13 residues. Germline CDR1 GTSNPN, CDR2 SVGIG (reference sequence). Trimming stripped 4 bases from V and 4 bases from J, with 13 bases between. The CDR3 DNA reads TGTGCCTGGATCCGCGGATATCCCACTGAAGCTTTCTTT. Encoded protein: CAWIRGYPTEAFF.

This clone was picked up one time. J is TRBJ2-1 and V is TRBV7-2; 9 bases are a match to TRBD2. The CDR3 sequence is 18 residues long. Germline trimming cut 3 bases from V and 6 bases from J; bases unmatched to any gene: 15. CDR1 is SGHTA and CDR2 is FQGNSA in the germline V gene. The CDR3 nucleotides read TGTGCCAGCAGCTTGGGGAGGGCAGGCGGGAGGGCCCTCAATGAGCAGTTCTTC. It codes for CASSLGRAGGRALNEQFF.

V usage is TRBV6-5 and J usage is TRBJ2-3; D unresolved. CDR1 is MNHEY and CDR2 is SVGAGI in the germline V gene. Trimming pared 8 bases from V and 2 bases from J, leaving 8 bases between. CDR3 size: 12 residues. The CDR3 reads CASSRDTDTQYF. The DNA for the CDR3 is TGTGCCAGCTCCCGCGACACAGATACGCAGTATTTT.

The chain is built from TRBV7-3 and TRBJ1-2; tentatively, D is TRBD1 (6 bases). V lost 2 bases, J lost 8 bases, and 15 bases lay in between. The CDR3 loop spans 14 amino acids. CDR1 and CDR2 from the germline V gene are SGHTA and FQGTGA. The CDR3 protein is CASSLSAGAPGYTF. The CDR3 DNA reads as TGTGCCAGCAGCTTATCGGCGGGGGCGCCCGGCTACACCTTC.

The chain is built from TRBV27 and TRBJ1-2; no definite D call. The CDR3 extends over 15 amino acids. Looked up from germline, CDR1 is MNHEY and CDR2 is SMNVEV (reference sequence). V lost 1 base to trimming and J lost 6 bases, with 15 bases between them. The CDR3 protein is CASSLLGVRRDGYTF. CDR3 coding DNA: TGTGCCAGCAGTTTATTGGGAGTGAGAAGGGATGGCTACACCTTC.

The chain employs TRBV28 and TRBJ1-5; D may be TRBD1 (5 bases). V lost 4 bases and J 0 bases, leaving 10 bases between the germline ends. Looked up from germline, CDR1 is MDHEN and CDR2 is SYDVKM. This CDR3 is built from 15 residues. The CDR3 sequence is CASSSPDSSNQPQHF. The CDR3 DNA follows: TGTGCCAGCAGTTCCCCTGACAGTAGCAATCAGCCCCAGCATTTT.

The chain is built from TRBV28 and TRBJ1-2; D is uncertain. CDR1 MDHEN and CDR2 SYDVKM come from the germline V gene. V lost 4 bases, J lost 8 bases, and 11 bases lay in between. This CDR3 is built from 12 residues. This CDR3 is CASSSPSLGYTF. CDR3 nucleotides: TGTGCCAGCAGTTCCCCAAGCCTGGGCTACACCTTC.

The gene calls are TRBV7-2 and TRBJ2-7; TRBD1 is a possible D gene (5 bases). From germline, CDR1 is SGHTA and CDR2 FQGNSA. The CDR3 has 17 residues. Trimming left V 1 base short and J 2 bases short, with 18 bases between. The CDR3 DNA sequence: TGTGCCAGCAGCTTAGTAGGTCAGGGCTACCTTCCCTACGAGCAGTACTTC. It translates to CASSLVGQGYLPYEQYF.

The rearrangement uses TRBV6-5 and TRBJ2-7, with 8 positions matching TRBD1. With V trimmed by 0 bases and J by 3 bases, 7 bases remained unmatched. The CDR3 contains 16 residues. Per germline, CDR1 MNHEY and CDR2 SVGAGI. CDR3 DNA sequence: TGTGCCAGCAGTTACTCGGGGGGACAGGTAGGCTACGAGCAGTACTTC. Its translation is CASSYSGGQVGYEQYF.

The chain couples TRBV7-2 to TRBJ2-2, with 8 bases aligning to TRBD1. Germline CDR1 is SGHTA and CDR2 is FQGNSA. Trimming removed 5 bases from V and 5 bases from J; junction bases left unmatched: 10. This CDR3 has 16 residues. The DNA for the CDR3 is TGTGCCAGCAGCGGAACCGGGACAGGAAGAACCGGGGAGCTGTTTTTT. Translation gives CASSGTGTGRTGELFF.

The chain links TRBV7-3 to TRBJ2-1, with TRBD2 matching over 10 bases. The trim removed 1 base at V and 5 bases at J, leaving 2 bases unmatched. Germline CDR1 is SGHTA and CDR2 is FQGTGA. There are 15 residues in the CDR3. This chain's CDR3 is CASSLIAGGNNEQFF. The CDR3 DNA sequence: TGTGCCAGCAGCTTAATAGCGGGGGGTAACAATGAGCAGTTCTTC.

V usage is TRBV5-1 and J usage is TRBJ2-5, with TRBD2 matching over 9 bases. With 3 bases clipped from V and 4 bases from J, the junction kept 10 bases outside the gene matches. Germline V lookup: CDR1 SGHRS, CDR2 YFSETQ. The CDR3 is made up of 16 amino acids. The CDR3 nucleotides are TGCGCCAGCAGCTCAGGACTGGCGGGGGGGCTAGAGACCCAGTACTTC. It specifies CASSSGLAGGLETQYF.

This sequence joins TRBV25-1 and TRBJ1-2; D is unclear. Germline CDR1 MGHDK, CDR2 SYGVNS. V was shortened by 3 bases and J by 4 bases, with 9 bases between the two germline ends. This CDR3 comprises 13 residues. CDR3 residues: CASSEAGVYGYTF. In DNA, the CDR3 is TGTGCCAGCAGTGAGGCAGGCGTCTATGGCTACACCTTC.

A few counts support this clone. The rearrangement uses TRBV19 and TRBJ1-1, with D perhaps TRBD1 (5 bases). V dropped 2 bases and J dropped 4 bases, with 14 bases sitting between them. The CDR3 is 15 amino acids. Germline V gives CDR1 LNHDA, CDR2 SQIVND (reference sequence). The CDR3 region has the DNA TGTGCCAGTAGTATAATTGAAAGGGGTTTCACTGAAGCTTTCTTT. It yields the protein CASSIIERGFTEAFF.